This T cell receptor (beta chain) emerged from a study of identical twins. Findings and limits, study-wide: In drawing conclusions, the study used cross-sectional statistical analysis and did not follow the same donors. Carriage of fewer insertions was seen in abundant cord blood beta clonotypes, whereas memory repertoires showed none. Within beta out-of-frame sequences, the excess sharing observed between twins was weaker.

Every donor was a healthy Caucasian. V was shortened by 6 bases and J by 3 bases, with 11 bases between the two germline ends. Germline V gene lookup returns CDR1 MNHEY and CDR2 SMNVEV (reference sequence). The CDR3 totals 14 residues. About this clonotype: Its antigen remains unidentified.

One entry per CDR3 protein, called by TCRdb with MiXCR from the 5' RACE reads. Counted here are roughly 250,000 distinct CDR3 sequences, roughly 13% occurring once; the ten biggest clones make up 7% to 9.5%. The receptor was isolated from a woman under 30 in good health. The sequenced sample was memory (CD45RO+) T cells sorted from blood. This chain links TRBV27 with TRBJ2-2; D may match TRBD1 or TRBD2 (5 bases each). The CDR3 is CASSRDRYTGELFF. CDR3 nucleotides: TGTGCCAGCAGCCGGGACCGATACACCGGGGAGCTGTTTTTT.